This T cell receptor beta chain derives from a study of T cells after yellow fever vaccination (dated 2019 in TCRdb). For the study in its entirety: Libraries from fractions with low cell numbers were prepared with the SMART-Seq v4 Ultra Low Input RNA kit. Bulk PBMC replicates and cell subsets were isolated from blood drawn at multiple timepoints before and after both primary and secondary immunization. The cohort comprised two healthy male donors, one aged 18 to 29 and one aged 30 to 40 years. To track T-cell clones before and after primary and booster YFV17D yellow fever vaccination, bulk TCR alpha and beta repertoires were sequenced longitudinally. The paper as a whole reports these results and caveats: Computational filtering was required because FACS-sorted repertoires could contain abundant contaminating clonotypes from the bulk population. A small fraction of clonotypes appeared in both the CD4 and CD8 compartments, likely as a result of convergent recombination. The study included only a couple of donors, which limits how far the findings can be generalized. Compared with the primary T-cell response, the secondary T-cell response was faster but weaker, reaching its peak on day 5 rather than on day 15. Most clones expanded after primary vaccination (about 96% of CD4 and 70% to 90% of CD8) were re-detected after the booster, suggesting that broad memory maintenance occurred.

TCR cDNA was synthesized by 5'RACE template switching, which introduced a universal primer site and unique molecular identifiers. Priming of cDNA synthesis was performed from both the TCR alpha and TCR beta constant segments. Library amplification used two PCR steps, and the second PCR step added sample barcodes and sequencing adapters. Sequencing of the libraries was done on either Illumina HiSeq 2500 (2x100 bp) or NovaSeq (2x150 bp). Processing in the source paper ran as follows. Reads were demultiplexed and collapsed into UMI consensus sequences with MIGEC, and V(D)J alignment was performed with MiXCR. Using edgeR on replicate PBMC samples, clonotypes were called vaccine-responding if FDR was below 0.01 and the log2 fold change was above 5 up to day 15. CD4 or CD8 identity was assigned to each bulk clonotype according to whether the clonotype was present at higher abundance in the sequenced CD4 repertoire or the sequenced CD8 repertoire. TCRdb reworked the public reads: Q25 trimming with fastp, MiXCR clone assembly, productive beta chains retained. Rows with a matching CDR3 protein are joined into one entry that keeps the most common DNA and genes. Clone size and V and J calls follow TCRdb, not the original study. The table for this sample lists 300,000 to 400,000 distinct CDR3 sequences; roughly 8.4% of them were counted only once. The biggest ten clones account for around 17% of the sample.

V and J are truncated by 2 bases and 4 bases respectively, leaving an intervening sequence of 8 bases. For CDR1 and CDR2, the germline V gene lists ENHRY and SYGVKD. Reading from cysteine to phenylalanine, the CDR3 counts 13 amino acids. Solely the CDR3 DNA is kept, with 39 bases framed from the first base. What the treatment or condition label conveys for this sample: live attenuated yellow fever vaccine strain. At each blood-draw timepoint, two biological replicates of bulk PBMCs were collected. A standard Ficoll-Paque protocol was used to isolate PBMCs from peripheral blood. TriZol was used to extract RNA from bulk PBMCs, CD4 and CD8 fractions, and dextramer-positive and dextramer-negative fractions. This clonotype was detected ten times or more. Its antigen has not been determined. No base-level quality is on record; no much larger clone is a single base apart.

In this chain, TRBV10-3 is recombined with TRBJ1-2; TRBD1 could be the D gene, as 5 bases match. The material sequenced was PBMCs, taken about 41 days after the first yellow fever vaccination. This TCR was recovered from a man aged 18 to 29 who received the YFV17D yellow fever vaccine. The DNA is as follows: TGTGCCATCAGTGAGAGGGACGGCTATGGCTACACCTTC. It translates to CAISERDGYGYTF.